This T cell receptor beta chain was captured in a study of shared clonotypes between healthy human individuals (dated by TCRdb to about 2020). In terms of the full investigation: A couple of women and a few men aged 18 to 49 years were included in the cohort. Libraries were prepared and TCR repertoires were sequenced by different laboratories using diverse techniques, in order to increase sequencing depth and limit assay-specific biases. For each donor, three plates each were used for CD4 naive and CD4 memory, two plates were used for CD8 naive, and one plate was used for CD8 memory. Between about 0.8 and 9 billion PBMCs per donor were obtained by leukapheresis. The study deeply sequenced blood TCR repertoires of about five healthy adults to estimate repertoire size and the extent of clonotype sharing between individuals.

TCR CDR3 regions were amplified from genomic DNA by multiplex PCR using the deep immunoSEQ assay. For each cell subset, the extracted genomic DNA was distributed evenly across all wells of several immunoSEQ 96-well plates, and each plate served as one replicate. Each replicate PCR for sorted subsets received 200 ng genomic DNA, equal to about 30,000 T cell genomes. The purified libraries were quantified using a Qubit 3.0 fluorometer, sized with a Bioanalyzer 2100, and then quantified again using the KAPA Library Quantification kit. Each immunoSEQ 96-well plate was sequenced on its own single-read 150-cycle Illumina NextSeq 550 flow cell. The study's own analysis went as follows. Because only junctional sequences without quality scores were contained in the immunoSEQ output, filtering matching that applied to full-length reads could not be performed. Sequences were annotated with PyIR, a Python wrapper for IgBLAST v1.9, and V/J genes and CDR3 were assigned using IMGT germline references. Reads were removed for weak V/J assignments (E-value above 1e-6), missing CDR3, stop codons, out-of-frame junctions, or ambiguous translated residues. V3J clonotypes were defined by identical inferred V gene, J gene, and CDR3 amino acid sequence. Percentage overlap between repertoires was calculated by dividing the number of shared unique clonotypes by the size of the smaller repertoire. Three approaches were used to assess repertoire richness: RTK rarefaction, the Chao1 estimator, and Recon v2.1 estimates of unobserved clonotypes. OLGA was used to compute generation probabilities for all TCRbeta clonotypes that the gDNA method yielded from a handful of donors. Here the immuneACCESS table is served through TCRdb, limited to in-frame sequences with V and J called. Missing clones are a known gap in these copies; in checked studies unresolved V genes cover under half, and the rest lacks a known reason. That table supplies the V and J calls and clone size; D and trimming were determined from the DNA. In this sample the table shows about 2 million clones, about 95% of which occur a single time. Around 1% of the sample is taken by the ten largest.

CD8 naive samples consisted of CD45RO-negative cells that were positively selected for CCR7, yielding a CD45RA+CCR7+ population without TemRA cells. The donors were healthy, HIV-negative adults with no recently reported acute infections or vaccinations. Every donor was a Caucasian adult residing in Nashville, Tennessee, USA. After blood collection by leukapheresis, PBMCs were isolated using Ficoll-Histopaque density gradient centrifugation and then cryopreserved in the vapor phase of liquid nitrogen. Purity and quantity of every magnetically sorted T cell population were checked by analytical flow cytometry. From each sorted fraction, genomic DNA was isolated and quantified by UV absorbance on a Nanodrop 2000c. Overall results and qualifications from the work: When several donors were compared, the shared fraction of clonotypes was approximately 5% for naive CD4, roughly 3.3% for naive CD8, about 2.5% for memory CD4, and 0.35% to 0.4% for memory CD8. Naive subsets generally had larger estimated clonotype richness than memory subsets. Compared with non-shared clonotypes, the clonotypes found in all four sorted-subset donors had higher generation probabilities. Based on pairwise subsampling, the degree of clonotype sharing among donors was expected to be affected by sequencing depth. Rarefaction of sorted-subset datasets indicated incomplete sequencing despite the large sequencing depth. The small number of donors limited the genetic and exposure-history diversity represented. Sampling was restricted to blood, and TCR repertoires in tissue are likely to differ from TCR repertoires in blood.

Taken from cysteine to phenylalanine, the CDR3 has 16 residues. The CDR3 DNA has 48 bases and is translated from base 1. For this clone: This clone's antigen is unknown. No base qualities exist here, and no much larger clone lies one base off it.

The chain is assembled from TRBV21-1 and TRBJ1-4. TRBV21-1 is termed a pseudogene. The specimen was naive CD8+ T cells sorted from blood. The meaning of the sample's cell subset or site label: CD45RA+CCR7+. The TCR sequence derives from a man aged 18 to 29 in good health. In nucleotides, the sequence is TGTGCCAGCAGCAAAGGGGGAGGGGGGTTCCATGAAAAACTGTTTTTT. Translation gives CASSKGGGGFHEKLFF.